A single sample is the source of the 2 T cell receptor beta chains below, sequenced in a study of TIL therapy for anti-PD-1-resistant metastatic lung cancer. The libraries were made with immunoSEQ v3. TCRdb keeps only in-frame clones here, not all; method: immunoSEQ multiplex PCR. The sample lists about 100,000 clones; around 71% were seen once. Time point denoted: pre-treatment sample, taken before nivolumab and TIL therapy. Tumor tissue came from excised metastases, mostly pleural nodules or supraclavicular lymph nodes. The sample here was tumor tissue, taken at baseline. The source is a person aged 30 to 80 with non-small cell lung cancer.

This chain connects TRBV19 to TRBJ1-1; tentatively, D is TRBD1 (5 bases). The CDR3 has 17 amino acids. Looked up from germline, CDR1 is LNHDA and CDR2 is SQIVND (reference sequence). V lost 4 bases to trimming and J lost 1 base, with 19 bases between them. The CDR3 here is CASSTTQRGSGNTEAFF. CDR3 coding DNA: TGTGCCAGTAGTACCACCCAGAGGGGATCCGGGAACACTGAAGCTTTCTTT.

This chain links TRBV6-2 or TRBV6-3 with TRBJ2-1, with 7 nucleotides matching TRBD2. V gave up 5 bases and J gave up 0 bases; unmatched junction bases: 10. This CDR3 is built from 17 residues. Germline CDR1 reads MNHEY; CDR2 reads SVGEGT. The CDR3 sequence is CASSHQREGISYNEQFF. The CDR3 DNA sequence: TGTGCCAGCAGTCACCAGAGGGAGGGAATCTCCTACAATGAGCAGTTCTTC.